Only one count was recorded for the clone carrying this T cell receptor beta chain. This entry is derived from a study of blood T cell repertoires in COVID-19. The assay was immunoSEQ multiplex PCR, and TCRdb's table has in-frame clones only and misses some. The profile shows about 400,000 clones, around 89% of them singletons. The sequenced material came from peripheral blood. The source is a man aged 40-49 years with acute or convalescent COVID-19.

Here the CDR3 DNA reads TGTGCCAGCAGCCAAGACCAAACAAGAAGTAGGGGTGGAGAGCAGTACTTC. It yields the protein CASSQDQTRSRGGEQYF. The chain uses TRBV4-2 and TRBJ2-7; weak D call: TRBD1 (5 bases). From germline, CDR1 is LGHNA and CDR2 YNFKEQ. Trimming removed 0 bases at V and 7 bases at J, with 22 bases between. The CDR3 has 17 residues.